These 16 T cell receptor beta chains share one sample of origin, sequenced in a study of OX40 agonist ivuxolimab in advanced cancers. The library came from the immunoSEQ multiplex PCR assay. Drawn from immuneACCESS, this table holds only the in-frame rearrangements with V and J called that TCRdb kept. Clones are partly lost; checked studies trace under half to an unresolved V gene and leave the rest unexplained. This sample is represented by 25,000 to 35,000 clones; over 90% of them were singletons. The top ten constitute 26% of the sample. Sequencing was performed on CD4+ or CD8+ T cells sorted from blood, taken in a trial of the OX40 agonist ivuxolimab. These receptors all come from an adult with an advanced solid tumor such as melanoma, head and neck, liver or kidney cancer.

The CDR3 is CASSARANNQPQHF. The DNA for the CDR3 is TGTGCCAGCAGTGCCAGGGCAAATAATCAGCCCCAGCATTTT. The gene calls are TRBV6-4 and TRBJ1-5; possible D gene TRBD1, 5 bases. Germline CDR1 MRHNA, CDR2 SNTAGT. The ends were cut back, 4 bases at V and 4 bases at J, with 11 bases in the middle. The CDR3 has 14 residues.

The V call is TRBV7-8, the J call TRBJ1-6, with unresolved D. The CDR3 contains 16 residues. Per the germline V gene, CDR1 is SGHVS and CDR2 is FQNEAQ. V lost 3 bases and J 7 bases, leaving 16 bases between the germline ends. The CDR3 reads CASSFPGGDANSPLHF. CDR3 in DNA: TGTGCCAGCAGCTTCCCTGGTGGGGATGCGAATTCACCCCTCCACTTT.

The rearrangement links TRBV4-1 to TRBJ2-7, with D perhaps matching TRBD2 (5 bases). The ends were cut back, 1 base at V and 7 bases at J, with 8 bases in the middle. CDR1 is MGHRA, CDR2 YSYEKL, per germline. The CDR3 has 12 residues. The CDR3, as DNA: TGCGCCAGCAGCCAAGGGACGGGGGAGCAGTACTTC. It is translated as CASSQGTGEQYF.

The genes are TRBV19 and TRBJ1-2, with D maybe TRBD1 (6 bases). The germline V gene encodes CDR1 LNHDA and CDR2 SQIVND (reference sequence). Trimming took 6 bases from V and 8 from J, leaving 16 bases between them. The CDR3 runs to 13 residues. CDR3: CASSPDTGRGYTF. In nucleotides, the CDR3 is TGTGCCAGTAGCCCGGATACAGGGCGCGGCTACACCTTC.

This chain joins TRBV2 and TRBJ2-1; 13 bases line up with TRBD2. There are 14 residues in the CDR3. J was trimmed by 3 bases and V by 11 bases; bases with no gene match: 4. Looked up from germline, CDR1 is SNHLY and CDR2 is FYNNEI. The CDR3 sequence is CAGGLAGVYNEQFF. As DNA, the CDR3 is TGTGCCGGAGGACTAGCGGGAGTCTACAATGAGCAGTTCTTC.

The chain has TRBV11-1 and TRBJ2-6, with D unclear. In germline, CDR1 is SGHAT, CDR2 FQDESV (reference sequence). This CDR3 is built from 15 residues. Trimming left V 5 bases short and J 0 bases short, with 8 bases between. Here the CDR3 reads CASSPLSSGANVLTF. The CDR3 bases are TGTGCCAGCAGCCCCCTGAGCTCTGGGGCCAACGTCCTGACTTTC.

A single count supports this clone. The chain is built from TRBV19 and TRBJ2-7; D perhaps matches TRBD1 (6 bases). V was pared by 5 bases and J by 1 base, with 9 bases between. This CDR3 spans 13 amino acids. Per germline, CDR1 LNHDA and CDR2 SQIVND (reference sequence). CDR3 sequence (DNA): TGTGCCAGTAGTGTTGACAGGTCCTACGAGCAGTACTTC. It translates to CASSVDRSYEQYF.

This CDR3 is CASSEWTGGGEQYF. The CDR3 nucleotides read TGTGCCAGCAGTGAATGGACAGGGGGAGGCGAGCAGTACTTC. The V call is TRBV6-1, the J call TRBJ2-7, with 10 bases that match TRBD1. This CDR3 comprises 14 residues. The V gene's germline CDR1 is MNHNS and CDR2 SASEGT. J lost 6 bases, V lost 2 bases, and 4 bases had no gene match.

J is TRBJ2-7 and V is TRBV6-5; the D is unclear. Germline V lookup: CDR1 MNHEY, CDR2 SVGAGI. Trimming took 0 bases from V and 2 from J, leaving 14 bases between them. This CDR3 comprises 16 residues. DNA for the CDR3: TGTGCCAGCAGTTACTCGAACCTGCCCGGAACCTACGAGCAGTACTTC. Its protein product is CASSYSNLPGTYEQYF.

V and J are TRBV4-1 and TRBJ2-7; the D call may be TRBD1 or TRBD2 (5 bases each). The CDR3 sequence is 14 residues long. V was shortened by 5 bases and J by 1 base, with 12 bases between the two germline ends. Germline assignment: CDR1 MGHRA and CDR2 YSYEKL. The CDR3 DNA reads TGCGCCAGCAGCTACGGGACGGCGTCCTACGAGCAGTACTTC. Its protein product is CASSYGTASYEQYF.

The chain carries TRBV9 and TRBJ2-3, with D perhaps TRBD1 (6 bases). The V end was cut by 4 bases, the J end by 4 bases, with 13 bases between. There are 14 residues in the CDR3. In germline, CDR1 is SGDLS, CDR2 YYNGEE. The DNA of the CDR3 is TGTGCCAGCAGCCCACAGACAGGCCCAGATACGCAGTATTTT. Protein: CASSPQTGPDTQYF.

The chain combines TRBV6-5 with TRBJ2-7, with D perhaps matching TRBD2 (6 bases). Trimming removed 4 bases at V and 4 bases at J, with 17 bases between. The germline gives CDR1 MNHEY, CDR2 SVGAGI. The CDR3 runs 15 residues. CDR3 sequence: CASSSYGGSVYEQYF. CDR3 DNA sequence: TGTGCCAGCAGTTCCTACGGGGGAAGTGTGTACGAGCAGTACTTC.

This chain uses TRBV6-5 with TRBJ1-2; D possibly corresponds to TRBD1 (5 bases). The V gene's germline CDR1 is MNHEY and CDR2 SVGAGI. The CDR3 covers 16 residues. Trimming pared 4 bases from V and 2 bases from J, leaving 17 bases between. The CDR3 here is CASSSLVAGRNYGYTF. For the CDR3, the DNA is TGTGCCAGCAGTTCCTTAGTGGCAGGGCGGAACTATGGCTACACCTTC.

CDR3 sequence reads: CASSLTGQGFGELFF. The CDR3 coding sequence is TGTGCCAGCAGCTTAACGGGACAGGGGTTCGGGGAGCTGTTTTTT. The J gene is TRBJ2-2, the V gene TRBV7-9; 10 bases map to TRBD1. The ends lost 2 bases at V and 7 bases at J; junction bases unmatched: 4. Germline V lookup: CDR1 SEHNR, CDR2 FQNEAQ (reference sequence). This CDR3 is 15 amino acids long.

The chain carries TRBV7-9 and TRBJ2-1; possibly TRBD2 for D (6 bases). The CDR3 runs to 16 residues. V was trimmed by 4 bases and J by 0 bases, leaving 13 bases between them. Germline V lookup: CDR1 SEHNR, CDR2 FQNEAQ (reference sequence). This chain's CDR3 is CASSSPRGSSYNEQFF. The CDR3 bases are TGTGCCAGCAGCTCCCCTCGGGGGAGCTCCTACAATGAGCAGTTCTTC.

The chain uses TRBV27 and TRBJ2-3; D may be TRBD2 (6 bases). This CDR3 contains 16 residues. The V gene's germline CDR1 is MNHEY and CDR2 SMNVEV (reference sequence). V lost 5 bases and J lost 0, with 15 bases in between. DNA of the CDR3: TGTGCCAGCAGTACATCTAGCGCAGCTAGCACAGATACGCAGTATTTT. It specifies CASSTSSAASTDTQYF.